This T cell receptor beta chain emerged from a study of tissue T cells after allogeneic stem cell transplantation. To note about this clone: Its antigen is still unknown. The listed genes are named as in mouse. The observed sequence ends 1 residue before the CDR3 terminus, with the missing tail filled in from the germline J gene.

Time point meaning: mouse harvest day 14 after allogeneic transplant. Each mouse received 10^7 T-cell-depleted marrow cells plus 10^6 splenic CD5+ T cells by tail vein. Mice had MHC-mismatched B6 into BALB/c GVHD, sampled day 7 or 14. Germline CDR1 reads KGHTA; CDR2 reads FQNQQP. The length of the CDR3 is 13 residues. Sequencing of TCRbeta CDR3 at survey depth gave sequences and template counts. Libraries were prepared by immunoSEQ multiplex PCR; TCRdb keeps only in-frame clonotypes and omits some of them. The data show approximately 5,700 clones, 45% seen once. Findings of the study overall: Within patients, tissue anatomy strongly shaped TCR repertoire composition. Only a limited share of tissue TCRs appeared in blood or spleen.

Sequencing was performed on gut tissue. This receptor was obtained from a female BALB/c mouse given C57BL/6 T cells with graft-versus-host disease after an allogeneic hematopoietic cell transplant. The rearrangement joins TRBV23 to TRBJ1-6. TRBJ1-6 is an ORF for which the function is uncertain. The chain's CDR3 is CSSSQSGNSPLYF. CDR3 bases read: TGCTCCAGCAGTCAATCGGGGAATTCGCCCCTCTAC.